This passage covers 4 T cell receptor beta chains from one sample sequenced in a study of blood T cell repertoires in COVID-19. Sequencing used immunoSEQ multiplex PCR; TCRdb keeps in-frame clones, though not all of them. The sample has roughly 250,000 clones; about nine tenths are singletons. Sequenced input: PBMCs or T cells enriched from blood (not recorded which). The receptor source for this set is a woman under 30 who had recovered from COVID-19.

CDR3 bases: TGTGCCAGCAGCTTAGCAGGGTACGCTGAAGCTTTCTTT. It codes for CASSLAGYAEAFF. V and J are TRBV7-3 and TRBJ1-1; tentative D call: TRBD1 (5 bases). Trimming pared 2 bases from V and 6 bases from J, leaving 10 bases between. The CDR3 has 13 residues. CDR1 and CDR2 (germline): SGHTA, FQGTGA.

The chain combines TRBV18 with TRBJ1-1; D is unresolved. Germline CDR1 reads KGHSH; CDR2 reads LQKENI. The length of the CDR3 is 14 residues. V lost 6 bases to trimming and J lost 1 base, with 12 bases between them. The CDR3 sequence is CASSPSSENTEAFF. For the CDR3, the DNA is TGTGCCAGCTCCCCCTCAAGCGAGAACACTGAAGCTTTCTTT. Full variable domain (missing parts from reference TRBV18 and TRBJ1-1): NAGVMQNPRHLVRRRGQEARLRCSPMKGHSHVYWYRQLPEEGLKFMVYLQKENIIDESGMPKERFSAEFPKEGPSILRIQQVVRGDSAAYFCASSPSSENTEAFFGQGTRLTVV.

The chain uses TRBV18 and TRBJ2-5; the match to TRBD1 covers 8 bases. V dropped 5 bases and J dropped 5; count of bases not matched to a gene: 4. Germline V lookup: CDR1 KGHSH, CDR2 LQKENI. This CDR3 region has 13 residues. The CDR3 reads CASSADRAETQYF. In nucleotides, the CDR3 is TGTGCCAGCTCAGCGGACAGGGCTGAGACCCAGTACTTC.

V and J are TRBV2 and TRBJ2-3; 11 bases match TRBD2. Germline lookup yields CDR1 SNHLY and CDR2 FYNNEI. Trimming took 3 bases from V and 6 from J; bases not matched to a gene: 5. This CDR3 has 15 residues. The CDR3: CASSDSLAGEDTQYF. CDR3 coding DNA: TGTGCCAGCAGTGACTCACTAGCGGGGGAGGATACGCAGTATTTT.